This T cell receptor beta chain was observed in a study of T cells expressing NK-cell markers. Study overall: Most of the eight sequenced donors were classified as HCMV-seropositive, and one was classified as seronegative.

From the 5' RACE reads, TCRdb lists one entry per CDR3 protein and no DNA. There are 160,000 or so distinct CDR3 sequences in the sample, with about 18% held by the top ten. Germline V gives CDR1 MNHEY, CDR2 SVGAGI. The CDR3 spans 13 residues. The specimen was blood T cells: a sorted CD56 or NKG2C T cell subset, CD4+ or CD8+ T cells, or bulk PBMC T cells (not recorded which). The sequence derives from a woman aged 18 to 69 in good health. The V gene is TRBV6-5, the J gene TRBJ1-1; TCRdb gives TRBD1 as the D gene, but with no DNA this cannot be confirmed. CDR3 loop: CASSYTGNRGAFF.